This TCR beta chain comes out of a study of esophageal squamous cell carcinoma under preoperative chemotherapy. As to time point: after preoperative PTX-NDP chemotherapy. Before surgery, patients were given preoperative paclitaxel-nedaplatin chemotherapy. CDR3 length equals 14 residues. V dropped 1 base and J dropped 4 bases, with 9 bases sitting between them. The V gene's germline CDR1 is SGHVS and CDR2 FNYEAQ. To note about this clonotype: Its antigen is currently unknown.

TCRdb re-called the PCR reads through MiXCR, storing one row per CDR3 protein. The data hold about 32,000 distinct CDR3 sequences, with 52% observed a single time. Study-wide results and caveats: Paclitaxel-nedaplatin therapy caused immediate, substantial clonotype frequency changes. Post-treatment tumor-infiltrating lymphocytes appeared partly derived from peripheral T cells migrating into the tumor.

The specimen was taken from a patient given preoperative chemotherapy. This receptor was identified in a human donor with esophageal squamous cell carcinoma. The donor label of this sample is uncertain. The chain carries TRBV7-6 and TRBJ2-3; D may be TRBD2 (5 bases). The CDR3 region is CASSLGGPADTQYF. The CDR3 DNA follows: TGTGCCAGCAGCTTAGGAGGGCCTGCAGATACGCAGTATTTT.